Sequencing of this TCR beta chain was carried out in a study of cytomegalovirus exposure and HLA in healthy donors. Whole-study results and caveats: Within the 95 to 150 validation repertoires, first-cohort TCR clusters tended to co-occur, according to a later analysis.

The data were produced by immunoSEQ multiplex PCR, yet TCRdb's version contains in-frame clones alone and is incomplete. The sample has over 150,000 clones, roughly 84% seen once; the top ten hold under 3.5%. The donors were members of the validation cohort comprising approximately 120 subjects, separate from the approximately 630-subject first cohort. A remark on this clone: Its specificity is unknown.

This CDR3 has 12 amino acids. Deletions cut 8 bases from V and 1 base from J, with 7 bases between. Germline V gene sequence: CDR1 SGHKS, CDR2 YYEKEE (reference sequence). The rearrangement joins TRBV5-5 to TRBJ2-4; no reliable D call. This clonotype originated in a young woman in good health and CMV-seropositive. The sequenced material came from PBMCs. The CDR3 here is CASHNAKNIQYF. In nucleotides, the CDR3 is TGTGCCAGTCACAACGCCAAAAACATTCAGTACTTC.